The 17 T cell receptor beta chains presented below share a single source sample, sequenced in a study of cytomegalovirus exposure and HLA in healthy donors (dated by TCRdb to about 2017). Library preparation used the immunoSEQ multiplex PCR assay. For the multiplex PCR, a mixture combining 60 forward primers for TCR Vbeta segments and 13 reverse primers for TCR Jbeta segments was used. TCRdb mirrors the immuneACCESS table, restricted to in-frame sequences. Some clones are absent from its copies; in checked studies, under half trace to an unresolved V gene, and the reason for the others is unknown. The sample data list 150,000 to 160,000 clones, and nearly 80% of these were observed just once. Together, the top ten hold 9.5% to 15% of the sample. Sample: PBMCs. The receptors here all came from a man aged 25 to 40 in good health and CMV-seropositive.

V usage is TRBV18 and J usage is TRBJ2-3, with 10 bases matching TRBD2. CDR3 length: 18 amino acids. V lost 3 bases to trimming and J lost 0 bases; unmatched junction nucleotides: 9. Germline V gene data show CDR1 as KGHSH and CDR2 as LQKENI. In DNA, the CDR3 is TGTGCCAGCTCACCTGTCGGACTAGCGGCCTCTAGCACAGATACGCAGTATTTT. Its translation: CASSPVGLAASSTDTQYF.

This clone was detected only once. The chain couples TRBV29-1 to TRBJ1-1, with TRBD1 as a possible D gene (5 bases). Germline CDR1 SQVTM, CDR2 ANQGSEA. V was clipped by 1 base and J by 4 bases, with 10 bases between them. The CDR3 has 13 amino acids. This CDR3 is CSVEGGGGTEAFF. For the CDR3, the DNA is TGCAGCGTTGAAGGGGGCGGCGGCACTGAAGCTTTCTTT.

This clone was counted a single time. The J gene is TRBJ2-7, the V gene TRBV28, with 11 bases matching TRBD2. The CDR3 extends over 15 amino acids. Germline V gene sequence: CDR1 MDHEN, CDR2 SYDVKM. Germline trimming cut 5 bases from V and 7 bases from J; bases unmatched to any gene: 10. CDR3 loop: CASSPTSGKPGEQYF. The CDR3, as DNA: TGTGCCAGCAGTCCGACTAGCGGGAAACCGGGGGAGCAGTACTTC.

The rearrangement links TRBV23-1 to TRBJ2-5; the D gene is possibly TRBD1 (8 bases). TRBV23-1 is identified as an open reading frame with a role that is uncertain. The CDR3 is made up of 13 amino acids. The CDR3 DNA is TGCGTTGCGGGGGACAGGCCCCAAGAGACCCAGTACTTC. Amino acid sequence: CVAGDRPQETQYF.

This sequence joins TRBV11-2 and TRBJ2-7, with a possible D match to TRBD1 (5 bases). V shed 4 bases and J shed 6 bases, with 16 bases lying between them. The germline V gene has CDR1 SGHAT and CDR2 FQNNGV. This CDR3 has 14 residues. The CDR3 nucleotides are TGTGCCAGCAGCTCTTCGACAGTCTACGGCGAGCAGTACTTC. Translation: CASSSSTVYGEQYF.

The chain couples TRBV28 to TRBJ1-4, with D hard to call. Germline V lookup: CDR1 MDHEN, CDR2 SYDVKM. The CDR3 contains 18 residues. V lost 1 base and J lost 0, with 15 bases in between. CDR3 coding DNA: TGTGCCAGCAGTTTATATTCGTTGAGGGTTGCAACTAATGAAAAACTGTTTTTT. Its protein product is CASSLYSLRVATNEKLFF.

The chain combines TRBV9 with TRBJ1-2; the D gene is possibly TRBD1 (5 bases). The CDR3 runs 13 residues. V shed 4 bases and J shed 8 bases, with 15 bases lying between them. Germline V gives CDR1 SGDLS, CDR2 YYNGEE. The CDR3 DNA sequence: TGTGCCAGCAGCCTAGCAGGGTTAGGCGGCTACACCTTC. This encodes CASSLAGLGGYTF.

CDR3 bases: TGTGCCAGCAGCGGCGCTCGGACAGGGGGCTTTAACGAGCAGTACTTC. Protein: CASSGARTGGFNEQYF. V is TRBV2 and J is TRBJ2-7; 11 positions match TRBD1. Trimming took 6 bases from V and 5 from J; bases not matched to a gene: 12. Germline V gene sequence: CDR1 SNHLY, CDR2 FYNNEI. This CDR3 has 16 amino acids.

The V gene is TRBV7-2, the J gene TRBJ2-2; D is ambiguous. CDR3 size: 16 residues. Germline V gene data show CDR1 as SGHTA and CDR2 as FQGNSA. The ends were cut back, 2 bases at V and 4 bases at J, with 14 bases in the middle. In nucleotides, the CDR3 is TGTGCCAGCAGCTTACGAGGTGGATTCGGCACCGGGGAGCTGTTTTTT. This encodes CASSLRGGFGTGELFF.

The V gene is TRBV9, the J gene TRBJ2-5; 12 bases are shared with TRBD2. The V segment lost 0 bases and the J segment 11 bases; nucleotides outside the gene matches: 8. The CDR3 length is 15 residues. Germline lookup yields CDR1 SGDLS and CDR2 YYNGEE. The CDR3, as DNA: TGTGCCAGCAGCGTAGATCTAGCGGGAGGGAGGGAGCAGTACTTC. Protein sequence: CASSVDLAGGREQYF.

This chain joins TRBV9 and TRBJ2-7; 7 nucleotides agree with TRBD2. The CDR3 extends over 14 amino acids. CDR1 is SGDLS and CDR2 is YYNGEE in the germline V gene. J lost 0 bases, V lost 7 bases, and 7 bases had no gene match. CDR3 protein: CASSLAAFSYEQYF. The CDR3 nucleotides are TGTGCCAGCTCGCTAGCGGCCTTCTCCTACGAGCAGTACTTC.

This chain joins TRBV28 and TRBJ2-5; 7 bases line up with TRBD2. The CDR3 is 19 amino acids. V shed 2 bases and J 5 bases; nucleotides not matched to a gene: 20. Germline V gene lookup returns CDR1 MDHEN and CDR2 SYDVKM. The CDR3 region is CASSLPTRSRTREGETQYF. As DNA, the CDR3 is TGTGCCAGCAGTTTACCGACTCGATCAAGGACTAGGGAGGGTGAGACCCAGTACTTC.

The rearrangement links TRBV19 to TRBJ2-7; tentatively, D is TRBD1 (6 bases). Trimming removed 4 bases from V and 6 bases from J, with 16 bases in between. The CDR3 is 14 residues long. Germline CDR1 LNHDA, CDR2 SQIVND (reference sequence). CDR3 coding DNA: TGTGCCAGTAGTAACCGGGACAAGACTTCCGAGCAGTACTTC. Its protein is CASSNRDKTSEQYF.

This rearrangement joins TRBV28 to TRBJ2-1, with 8 bases aligning to TRBD2. This CDR3 region has 16 residues. The trim removed 1 base at V and 8 bases at J, leaving 10 bases unmatched. The germline V gene encodes CDR1 MDHEN and CDR2 SYDVKM. The CDR3 coding sequence is TGTGCCAGCAGTTTATTTACGGCGGGGGGACGGGATGAGCAGTTCTTC. Its translation is CASSLFTAGGRDEQFF.

CDR3 amino acids: CASSGGVGGADYGYTF. In DNA, the CDR3 is TGTGCCAGCAGCGGGGGGGTGGGGGGCGCGGACTATGGCTACACCTTC. V is TRBV5-4 and J is TRBJ1-2; a possible D gene is TRBD1 (6 bases). The CDR3 is 16 residues long. Germline CDR1 and CDR2: SGHNT and YYREEE (reference sequence). Trimming removed 4 bases at V and 3 bases at J, with 19 bases between.

In this sample, this clone turned up a few times. This chain uses TRBV4-1 with TRBJ2-7, with 9 bases identical to TRBD1. The junction had 4 bases not matched to a gene; V was cut back by 4 bases and J by 0 bases. Germline V lookup: CDR1 MGHRA, CDR2 YSYEKL. The CDR3 loop spans 15 amino acids. The CDR3 region has the DNA TGCGCCAGCAGCCGCCGGGACAGGGTCTCCTACGAGCAGTACTTC. Its translation: CASSRRDRVSYEQYF.

The chain has TRBV11-2 and TRBJ2-1, with unresolved D. With 1 base removed from V and 6 bases from J, the gap between germline ends came to 7 bases. From germline, CDR1 is SGHAT and CDR2 FQNNGV. The CDR3 has 13 residues. CDR3: CASSLVYGNEQFF. CDR3 DNA sequence: TGTGCCAGCAGCTTAGTTTACGGCAATGAGCAGTTCTTC.